The following is a T cell receptor (beta chain) sequence with its context. Antigen: not known. A junction end diverges from the germline sequence, so it may reflect a read error. Germline CDR1 and CDR2: SGHAT and FQDESV (reference sequence). This CDR3 spans 11 amino acids. A modified ARM-PCR protocol with three rounds of nested PCR amplified TCRbeta. Each CDR3 protein gets one entry after TCRdb re-called the multiplex PCR reads with MiXCR. Altogether about 75,000 distinct CDR3 sequences are present, around 77% being singletons, with the ten largest covering more than 10%. The template was RNA from unsorted bulk tissue. The record originates from a study of tumor and adjacent non-tumor tissue in lung cancer. Study summary: There were 12 adenocarcinoma, 2 squamous cell carcinoma and 1 small cell lung cancer cases. Broader study findings: Top 100 clones took a larger repertoire share in normal lung.

The sequence was obtained from a woman aged 45 to 65 with non-small cell lung cancer. Specimen: lung tumor tissue. This chain links TRBV11-1 with TRBJ2-1, with 7 bases lining up with TRBD2. This chain's CDR3 is CASAGVSEEFF. The CDR3 DNA reads as TGTGCCAGCGCGGGGGTGAGTGAGGAGTTCTTT.